A selection of T cell receptor beta chains follows, all from one sample in a study of OX40 agonist ivuxolimab in advanced cancers. TCRdb's copy holds only in-frame clones and misses some; the assay was immunoSEQ multiplex PCR. The profile covers some 50,000 clones, with about 79% appearing a single time and roughly 7.9% taken by the ten largest. Sequencing was performed on CD4+ or CD8+ T cells sorted from blood, taken in a trial of the OX40 agonist ivuxolimab. The receptors here all came from an adult with an advanced solid tumor such as melanoma, head and neck, liver or kidney cancer. CDR3s leave out the opening cysteine and the closing phenylalanine or tryptophan.

TRBJ2-1	TRBV10-3	AISDPGLAGFGEQF
TRBJ2-2	TRBV7-9	ASSLDTGELF
TRBJ1-1	TRBV10-3	AIREDTEAF
TRBJ2-1	TRBV9	ASSEIGLTNEQF
TRBJ2-7	TRBV6-5	ASSSPWDYEQY
TRBJ1-2	TRBV30	AWILQTGGTDGYT
TRBJ1-2	TRBV9	ASTPGQRAHGYT
TRBJ2-7	TRBV21-1	ATGGYEQY
TRBJ2-1	TRBV7-9	ASSAQAGGLNEQF
TRBJ2-5	TRBV21-1	ASSKRAETQY
TRBJ2-1	TRBV29-1	SVNIARSVEQF
TRBJ1-2	TRBV2	ASRGDGTNYGYT
TRBJ1-1	TRBV7-9	ASSLGGGREAF
TRBJ1-1	TRBV30	AWTVSRGRAEAF
TRBJ2-7	TRBV2	ASSDGRVARPYEQY
TRBJ2-3	TRBV18	ASSREGAATDTQY
TRBJ2-2	TRBV19	ASFGTFRTGELF
TRBJ1-5	TRBV5-6	ASSPGGGNSNQPQH
TRBJ1-2	TRBV20-1	SASLQGYT
TRBJ2-1	TRBV9	ASSSSGRGNNEQF
TRBJ2-5	TRBV29-1	SVSGTGDQETQY
TRBJ1-1	TRBV15	ATSRGGAADTEAF
TRBJ2-5	TRBV5-8	ASTSGLAGKTQY
TRBJ2-4	TRBV11-2	ASRHGTRGSKNIQY
TRBJ1-2	TRBV4-3	ASSQSAGIGYT
TRBJ2-5	TRBV2	ASSTDWTQETQY
TRBJ2-4	TRBV10-3	AISESPGREVTKNIQY
.	TRBV7-2	ASSLIPGTYEQY
TRBJ2-7	TRBV5-1	ASSLQQGYEQY
TRBJ1-2	TRBV30	AWSTLRSYT
TRBJ1-2	TRBV30	AWSVWGSGVRNYGYT
TRBJ2-3	TRBV15	ATSRGPPALPDTQY
TRBJ2-1	TRBV29-1	SVPPGAGGSYNEQF
TRBJ2-2	TRBV12-1	ASSFIPREELF
TRBJ2-7	TRBV2	ASTLQGMGSYEQY
TRBJ2-2	TRBV29-1	PSRTGELF
TRBJ2-7	TRBV5-4	ASSLGGLGLAYEQY
TRBJ2-1	TRBV6-1	ASRGWREGYEQF
TRBJ2-7	TRBV5-1	ASSTELAGRYEQY
TRBJ2-5	TRBV7-2	ASSEGLGGGSQY
TRBJ2-1	TRBV4-3	ASSQDRTGGLRNEQF